This TCR beta chain was found in a study of blood T cell repertoires in COVID-19. Methods used by the authors: Using reference gene primer amplification, nucleated cell counts were estimated. TCRdb keeps only in-frame clones here, not all; method: immunoSEQ multiplex PCR. The V and J calls and clone size were taken over from that table, and D and trimming were inferred from the DNA. This table holds under 350,000 clones, roughly nine tenths found once. Per the germline V gene, CDR1 is SQVTM and CDR2 is ANQGSEA. The trim removed 7 bases at V and 2 bases at J, leaving 5 bases unmatched. The CDR3 is 13 residues long. Residents of about two dozen US areas, aged about 18 to 100 years, made up the participants.

The chain carries TRBV29-1 and TRBJ2-3, with 8 bases identical to TRBD1. The source is a man aged 55 to 70 who had recovered from COVID-19. The specimen was PBMCs or T cells enriched from blood (not recorded which). The CDR3 protein is CSGGQGLTDTQYF. In nucleotides, the CDR3 is TGCAGCGGTGGACAGGGACTCACAGATACGCAGTATTTT.